This TCR beta chain was captured by sequencing in a study of naive and memory T cell subsets. The CDR3 sequence is 14 residues long. CDR1 and CDR2 from the germline V gene are LGHNA and YNFKEQ. V was trimmed by 4 bases and J by 3 bases, leaving 13 bases between them. In its sample, this clonotype was seen a few times. Both TRBC1 and TRBC2 were covered by a beta constant-region primer of two equimolar oligonucleotides. TCRdb independently ran MiXCR on the UMI-ligation and nested PCR reads; one entry per CDR3 protein. The top ten hold around 1.5% of the sample, which has around 90,000 distinct CDR3 sequences, approximately 6.5% seen once.

The chain has TRBV4-2 and TRBJ2-7, with TRBD2 as a possible D gene (5 bases). This receptor was obtained from a human donor in good health. The source material was central memory CD4+ T cells from blood. The CDR3: CASSRETTLYEQYF. CDR3 in DNA: TGTGCCAGCAGCCGAGAGACTACGCTCTACGAGCAGTACTTC.